The 19 T cell receptor beta chains reported below all come from one sample, sequenced in a study of T-cell memory formation after mild COVID-19. TCRdb reanalysed the 5' RACE reads using MiXCR and keeps one entry per CDR3 protein. Of about 130,000 distinct CDR3 sequences in the sample, about 6.5% were seen once. The sample was PBMCs or a T cell subset sorted from them (not recorded which). Receptors were obtained from an adult woman who had mild COVID-19 (a few samples of this study predate the infection). Cell type and time point are not known.

There are a few counts of this clonotype. V gene TRBV27 combines with J gene TRBJ2-7, with D perhaps assigned TRBD1 or TRBD2 (5 bases each). Trimming left V 3 bases short and J 2 bases short, with 11 bases between. Germline CDR1 reads MNHEY; CDR2 reads SMNVEV (reference sequence). The CDR3 contains 14 residues. The CDR3 nucleotides are TGTGCCAGCAGTTTCTCCGGGGCGGCCTACGAGCAGTACTTC. This sequence encodes CASSFSGAAYEQYF.

This clonotype was picked up a small number of times. V and J are TRBV11-2 and TRBJ2-6, with D perhaps TRBD2 (6 bases). V was clipped by 5 bases and J by 4 bases, with 24 bases between them. Germline V gene sequence: CDR1 SGHAT, CDR2 FQNNGV. The CDR3 runs to 19 residues. CDR3 loop: CASSPMTRLPYQGANVLTF. The CDR3 DNA reads TGTGCCAGCAGCCCGATGACTAGGCTCCCTTATCAGGGGGCCAACGTCCTGACTTTC.

The sample holds many counts of this clonotype. CDR3 loop: CASSPGGMTGRQETQYF. The CDR3 DNA sequence: TGCGCCAGCAGCCCGGGGGGCATGACAGGGAGACAAGAGACCCAGTACTTC. The V call is TRBV5-1, the J call TRBJ2-5, with D tentatively TRBD1 or TRBD2 (7 bases each). CDR1 and CDR2 (germline): SGHRS, YFSETQ. The CDR3 length is 17 residues. V lost 4 bases and J lost 2, with 21 bases in between.

This rearrangement joins TRBV24-1 to TRBJ2-7; TRBD2 agrees at 7 bases. The CDR3 is made up of 13 amino acids. V shed 5 bases and J 3 bases; nucleotides not matched to a gene: 3. Germline CDR1 KGHDR, CDR2 SFDVKD. CDR3 in amino acids: CATSAGGYYEQYF. DNA of the CDR3: TGTGCCACCAGTGCGGGGGGTTACTACGAGCAGTACTTC.

This chain uses TRBV12-3 or TRBV12-4 with TRBJ2-2; possibly TRBD1 for D (5 bases). CDR3 length: 14 amino acids. V was pared by 5 bases and J by 4 bases, with 11 bases between. The CDR3 loop is CASSARVSTGELFF. CDR3 nucleotide sequence: TGTGCCAGCAGTGCCAGGGTGTCCACCGGGGAGCTGTTTTTT.

In this sample, this clonotype turned up a few times. This chain joins TRBV5-5 and TRBJ1-2; 12 bases fit TRBD1. Germline V CDR1 and CDR2: SGHKS, YYEKEE (reference sequence). CDR3 length equals 14 residues. Germline trimming cut 5 bases from V and 8 bases from J; bases unmatched to any gene: 7. The CDR3 DNA follows: TGTGCCAGCAGACCGGGGACAGGGGGCCTAGGCTACACCTTC. This codes for CASRPGTGGLGYTF.

The CDR3 spells CASSYFGQGFGTTLNNEKLFF. The CDR3 DNA sequence: TGTGCCAGCAGTTATTTCGGACAGGGGTTCGGGACAACTCTCAATAATGAAAAACTGTTTTTT. This chain connects TRBV6-5 to TRBJ1-4; 9 positions agree with TRBD1. Germline-derived CDR1 and CDR2 are MNHEY and SVGAGI. This CDR3 spans 21 amino acids. V gave up 3 bases and J gave up 4 bases; unmatched junction bases: 21.

The J gene is TRBJ2-1, the V gene TRBV7-8; D remains ambiguous. The V gene lost 5 bases and the J gene lost 4 bases, with 6 bases spanning the gap. The germline CDR1 and CDR2 sequences are SGHVS and FQNEAQ. This CDR3 region has 12 residues. The CDR3 sequence is CASSPVYNEQFF. The CDR3 nucleotides are TGTGCCAGCAGCCCGGTATACAATGAGCAGTTCTTC.

A few counts support this clonotype. V gene TRBV14 combines with J gene TRBJ1-2; D ambiguous. V shed 0 bases and J shed 5 bases, with 16 bases lying between them. This CDR3 comprises 16 residues. The germline V gene encodes CDR1 SGHDN and CDR2 FVKESK. The CDR3 loop reads CASSQDGSTRSYGYTF. CDR3 coding DNA: TGTGCCAGCAGCCAAGACGGATCGACGCGCTCTTATGGCTACACCTTC.

This clonotype was seen at least ten times. The chain couples TRBV4-3 to TRBJ2-3, with a tentative D call TRBD1 (5 bases). The CDR3 covers 13 residues. The germline CDR1 and CDR2 sequences are LGHNA and YSLEER. V was pared by 8 bases and J by 1 base, with 10 bases between. The CDR3 coding sequence is TGCGCCAGCGGAGCGACAGGCACAGATACGCAGTATTTT. This encodes CASGATGTDTQYF.

The CDR3 DNA reads as TGTGCCAGCAGTTTATCGTACAGGAAAATTGAAAAACTGTTTTTT. The encoded protein is CASSLSYRKIEKLFF. This chain joins TRBV27 and TRBJ1-4; a possible D gene is TRBD1 (5 bases). The CDR3 has 15 amino acids. Trimming cost V 0 bases and J 7 bases, with 12 bases left between them. The germline gives CDR1 MNHEY, CDR2 SMNVEV (reference sequence). The variable domain in full, completed from reference TRBV27 and TRBJ1-4, reads EAQVTQNPRYLITVTGKKLTVTCSQNMNHEYMSWYRQDPGLGLRQIYYSMNVEVTDKGDVPEGYKVSRKEKRNFPLILESPSPNQTSLYFCASSLSYRKIEKLFFGSGTQLSVL.

The rearrangement uses TRBV20-1 and TRBJ1-4; D remains ambiguous. V gave up 6 bases and J gave up 8 bases, with 19 bases separating them. This CDR3 has 14 residues. CDR1 is DFQATT, CDR2 SNEGSKA, per germline (reference sequence). The CDR3: CSATLGWGREKLFF. CDR3 sequence (DNA): TGCAGTGCCACGCTAGGCTGGGGTCGAGAAAAACTGTTTTTT.

This clonotype was observed at least ten times. V is TRBV4-2 and J is TRBJ2-1; D is unclear. In germline, CDR1 is LGHNA, CDR2 YNFKEQ. The CDR3 has 16 residues. The germline V and J ends were trimmed by 1 base and 0 bases, with 10 bases remaining between them. The CDR3: CASSQVRADSYNEQFF. The CDR3 coding sequence is TGTGCCAGCAGCCAAGTTAGGGCGGACTCCTACAATGAGCAGTTCTTC.

This clonotype has ten or more counts. J is TRBJ2-5 and V is TRBV5-1, with D possibly matching TRBD1 (5 bases). The CDR3 runs to 14 residues. Germline V CDR1 and CDR2: SGHRS, YFSETQ. The germline V and J ends were trimmed by 0 bases and 3 bases, with 9 bases remaining between them. CDR3 nucleotides: TGCGCCAGCAGCTTGGACGTCAGGGAAGAGACCCAGTACTTC. This encodes CASSLDVREETQYF.

This clonotype was recorded a few times. This chain uses TRBV4-1 with TRBJ1-2, with TRBD1 as a possible D gene (5 bases). The CDR3 runs 17 residues. The germline CDR1 and CDR2 sequences are MGHRA and YSYEKL. V was cut by 4 bases and J by 5 bases, with 23 bases left in between. In DNA form, the CDR3 reads TGCGCCAGCAGCCCCGGCAGGGTAATTGGTAGAGGGTATGGCTACACCTTC. Protein sequence: CASSPGRVIGRGYGYTF.

In this sample, this clonotype turned up a few times. The V gene is TRBV7-2, the J gene TRBJ2-1; 8 bases map to TRBD2. V trimming: 6 bases; J trimming: 7 bases; junction bases outside the gene matches: 11. CDR1 SGHTA and CDR2 FQGNSA come from the germline V gene. The CDR3 covers 15 residues. CDR3 in DNA: TGTGCCAGCAGTCCCGGGGGGGCAGGCAGGAATGAGCAGTTCTTC. It translates to CASSPGGAGRNEQFF.

This clonotype showed up just a few times. In DNA form, the CDR3 reads TGTGCCAGCAGTTACGAGGTGACCATTCAGTACTTC. Amino acid sequence: CASSYEVTIQYF. This chain joins TRBV6-2 or TRBV6-3 and TRBJ2-4; D remains ambiguous. CDR3 length: 12 residues. Between the trimmed V and J ends, which lost 2 bases and 9 bases, there was a span of 8 bases. From germline, CDR1 is MNHEY and CDR2 SVGEGT.

The chain employs TRBV4-3 and TRBJ2-2; a possible D gene is TRBD2 (5 bases). This CDR3 contains 15 residues. The germline V and J ends were trimmed by 2 bases and 4 bases, with 11 bases remaining between them. Germline V gene data show CDR1 as LGHNA and CDR2 as YSLEER. The DNA of the CDR3 is TGCGCCAGCAGCCAACGAGGGTTGGGCACCGGGGAGCTGTTTTTT. This encodes CASSQRGLGTGELFF.

This clonotype showed up many times. J is TRBJ1-1 and V is TRBV12-3 or TRBV12-4; 8 positions agree with TRBD1. The V segment lost 5 bases and the J segment 4 bases; nucleotides outside the gene matches: 3. This CDR3 region has 13 residues. CDR3 coding DNA: TGTGCCAGCAGTATAGGACAGGGCACTGAAGCTTTCTTT. This codes for CASSIGQGTEAFF.